This T cell receptor (beta chain) was sequenced for a study of CD8 T cells in ankylosing spondylitis. This clonotype was observed at least ten times. The target antigen is unknown. MiXCR, run by TCRdb on the 5' RACE reads, gives a single entry per CDR3 protein. The sample has 30,000 to 40,000 distinct CDR3 sequences, roughly 6.8% seen once. General study findings and limits: Researchers reportedly found disease-linked clones significantly enriched in matched ankylosing spondylitis synovial fluid. Seven to nine highly homologous variants formed a TCR beta motif that appeared characteristic of ankylosing spondylitis blood.

The sequenced material came from blood, either unsorted or a sorted T cell fraction (not recorded which). The clonotype was recovered from a male donor with ankylosing spondylitis or in good health (not recorded which).

The CDR3 nucleotides are TGTGCCAGCAGCCCGGACAGAAACGTGGGGAAAGCTTTCTTT. It encodes CASSPDRNVGKAFF. The chain combines TRBV2 with TRBJ1-1, with D possibly TRBD1 on 6 matching bases. CDR1 is SNHLY and CDR2 is FYNNEI in the germline V gene. Deletions cut 6 bases from V and 9 bases from J, with 20 bases between. This CDR3 contains 14 residues.